These 25 T cell receptor beta chains share one sample of origin, sequenced in a study of shared clonotypes between healthy human individuals (TCRdb year 2020). Library creation used the immunoSEQ multiplex PCR assay. The immuneACCESS repertoire file appears here via TCRdb, limited to in-frame rearrangements. These files lack a portion of the clones; in checked studies, under half of the deficit traces to unresolved V genes, and the cause of the others is not known. The sample profile shows over 2 million clones; about 94% of them were found once. 0.85% to 1.2% of the sample is taken by the ten largest. For the CD8 naive samples, CD45RO-negative cells were positively selected for CCR7, yielding a CD45RA+CCR7+ population from which TemRA cells were excluded. The sequenced sample was naive CD8+ T cells sorted from blood. In light of the paper, this sample's cell subset or site label describes: CD45RA+CCR7+. These TCRs come from a man aged 18 to 30 in good health.

This chain joins TRBV7-9 and TRBJ2-5; a possible D gene is TRBD2 (6 bases). Deletions cut 5 bases from V and 1 base from J, with 17 bases between. Germline loops: CDR1 SEHNR, CDR2 FQNEAQ (reference sequence). This CDR3 contains 16 residues. The CDR3 coding sequence is TGTGCCAGCAGCCACGCCGCGGCGGGACCCCAAGAGACCCAGTACTTC. It specifies CASSHAAAGPQETQYF.

The rearrangement uses TRBV11-2 and TRBJ2-2, with D maybe TRBD2 (5 bases). V lost 5 bases to trimming and J lost 7 bases, with 20 bases between them. Germline CDR1 is SGHAT and CDR2 is FQNNGV. The CDR3 spans 16 residues. The CDR3: CASSLSPGPAGGELFF. The CDR3 DNA follows: TGTGCCAGCAGCCTTAGCCCCGGACCGGCGGGCGGGGAGCTGTTTTTT.

This chain links TRBV9 with TRBJ2-7, with D perhaps TRBD1 or TRBD2 (6 bases each). Trimming cost V 0 bases and J 5 bases, with 15 bases left between them. Germline CDR1 is SGDLS and CDR2 is YYNGEE. The CDR3 length is 15 residues. The CDR3 loop reads CASSVVPGAGNEQYF. CDR3 sequence (DNA): TGTGCCAGCAGCGTAGTTCCGGGGGCAGGGAACGAGCAGTACTTC.

This chain connects TRBV7-9 to TRBJ2-7; TRBD1 is a possible D gene (5 bases). Looked up from germline, CDR1 is SEHNR and CDR2 is FQNEAQ (reference sequence). Deletions cut 1 base from V and 2 bases from J, with 12 bases between. CDR3 length equals 15 residues. The CDR3 DNA reads as TGTGCCAGCAGCTTAGGGCCAGGGCCAACCTACGAGCAGTACTTC. It translates to CASSLGPGPTYEQYF.

The chain has TRBV4-1 and TRBJ2-4, with D tentatively TRBD1 (6 bases). CDR3 length: 16 residues. The V and J ends lost 3 bases and 0 bases respectively, with 12 bases between them. Germline CDR1 is MGHRA and CDR2 is YSYEKL. The CDR3 here is CASSHLQGTAKNIQYF. The CDR3 DNA is TGCGCCAGCAGCCATCTACAGGGTACAGCCAAAAACATTCAGTACTTC.

Points on this clone: The sample has other DNA sequences that encode this CDR3 too. The V call is TRBV11-3, the J call TRBJ2-2; D is uncertain. CDR1 is SGHNT, CDR2 YENEEA, per germline. The CDR3 is 12 residues long. The V end was cut by 1 base, the J end by 6 bases, with 3 bases between. The CDR3 here is CASSLGSGELFF. CDR3 nucleotide sequence: TGTGCCAGCAGCTTAGGATCCGGGGAGCTGTTTTTT.

The rearrangement uses TRBV25-1 and TRBJ2-7, with D perhaps TRBD2 (6 bases). Trimming left V 9 bases short and J 0 bases short, with 18 bases between. CDR3 size: 15 residues. The V gene's germline CDR1 is MGHDK and CDR2 SYGVNS. Here the CDR3 reads CARKGTAVLSYEQYF. Written as DNA, the CDR3 is TGTGCCAGAAAGGGGACTGCCGTTCTCTCCTACGAGCAGTACTTC.

The chain combines TRBV7-6 with TRBJ1-1; 7 positions match TRBD1. The ends lost 2 bases at V and 6 bases at J; junction bases unmatched: 6. The CDR3 covers 14 residues. Looked up from germline, CDR1 is SGHVS and CDR2 is FNYEAQ. CDR3 region: CASSLMEGAAEAFF. CDR3 coding DNA: TGTGCCAGCAGCTTAATGGAGGGGGCCGCTGAAGCTTTCTTT.

The CDR3 DNA sequence: TGTGCCAGCAGTATTACAGGGGAAAGCTCCTACGAGCAGTACTTC. Its translation is CASSITGESSYEQYF. The chain employs TRBV6-6 and TRBJ2-7; 7 nucleotides align to TRBD1. With V trimmed by 5 bases and J by 0 bases, 7 bases remained unmatched. The CDR3 extends over 15 amino acids. Germline CDR1 is MNHNY and CDR2 is SVGAGI (reference sequence).

This clone was observed a single time. The junction and the germline gene differ at one end; a read error may be behind it. This rearrangement joins TRBV29-1 to TRBJ2-5, with 7 bases aligning to TRBD1. CDR1 SQVTM and CDR2 ANQGSEA come from the germline V gene. The CDR3 spans 13 residues. CDR3 sequence (DNA): TGCAGCCTTGACGACAGGGAGACGGAGACCCAGTACTTC. This sequence encodes CSLDDRETETQYF. The entire variable domain, with the rest obtained from reference TRBV29-1 and TRBJ2-5, is as follows: SAVISQKPSRDICQRGTSLTIQCQVDSQVTMMFWYRQQPGQSLTLIATANQGSEATYESGFVIDKFPISRPNLTFSTLTVSNMSPEDSSIYLCSLDDRETETQYFGPGTRLLVL.

The rearrangement joins TRBV28 to TRBJ1-6; D uncertain. The V gene lost 5 bases and the J gene lost 8 bases, with 16 bases spanning the gap. The CDR3 has 15 residues. Germline lookup yields CDR1 MDHEN and CDR2 SYDVKM. The CDR3, as DNA: TGTGCCAGCAGTCCCATATCAGAGGGTGATTCACCCCTCCACTTT. Protein product: CASSPISEGDSPLHF.

V usage is TRBV7-8 and J usage is TRBJ2-7, with 7 positions matching TRBD2. The CDR3 sequence is 15 residues long. Germline-derived CDR1 and CDR2 are SGHVS and FQNEAQ. With 3 bases clipped from V and 2 bases from J, the junction kept 7 bases outside the gene matches. The CDR3 DNA follows: TGTGCCAGCAGCTTCGCGGGAGTTCTACCCTACGAGCAGTACTTC. The encoded protein is CASSFAGVLPYEQYF.

The count of this clone is one. The genes are TRBV10-3 and TRBJ2-1, with 9 bases matching TRBD1. V trimming: 5 bases; J trimming: 4 bases; junction bases outside the gene matches: 6. This CDR3 region has 15 residues. Germline V gene lookup returns CDR1 ENHRY and CDR2 SYGVKD. The CDR3 sequence is CAISRDRDLYNEQFF. The CDR3 nucleotides read TGTGCCATCAGTCGGGACAGGGACCTGTACAATGAGCAGTTCTTC.

Comment on this clone: Since a much larger clone is just one base distant, this may be a read error. This specimen includes other DNA sequences encoding the same CDR3. This sequence joins TRBV13 and TRBJ2-7; TRBD1 might be the D (6 bases). Germline V gene sequence: CDR1 PRHDT, CDR2 FYEKMQ (reference sequence). CDR3 length equals 13 residues. V was clipped by 0 bases and J by 4 bases, with 7 bases between them. DNA for the CDR3: TGTGCCAGCAGCTTAGGGCAGGGGTACGAGCAGTACTTC. Translated, it gives CASSLGQGYEQYF.

This rearrangement joins TRBV27 to TRBJ2-1, with 9 bases that match TRBD2. The germline V gene encodes CDR1 MNHEY and CDR2 SMNVEV (reference sequence). CDR3 length: 18 amino acids. Losses at the gene ends were 7 bases for V and 0 bases for J; bases not matched to a gene: 13. DNA for the CDR3: TGTGCCAGCACCCTACTAGCGGGCCCTACGAGCTCCTACAATGAGCAGTTCTTC. Its translation: CASTLLAGPTSSYNEQFF.

The chain employs TRBV7-9 and TRBJ1-6, with a weak D call TRBD1 (6 bases). Germline V gives CDR1 SEHNR, CDR2 FQNEAQ (reference sequence). The CDR3 runs 12 residues. V lost 1 base and J lost 16, with 11 bases in between. CDR3 DNA sequence: TGTGCCAGCAGCTTAGGGCAGGGACAACTCCACTTT. This gives the protein CASSLGQGQLHF.

The sample holds one count of this clone. J is TRBJ2-1 and V is TRBV9; TRBD1 matches 8 bases. Germline CDR1 is SGDLS and CDR2 is YYNGEE. Trimming at V came to 0 bases and at J to 5 bases, leaving 7 bases not matched to a gene. The CDR3 has 16 residues. CDR3 amino acids: CASSVEAGGANNEQFF. Here the CDR3 DNA reads TGTGCCAGCAGCGTAGAGGCAGGGGGCGCCAACAATGAGCAGTTCTTC.

In DNA form, the CDR3 reads TGCGCCAGCAGCCAAGGGAGCGGGGAGGCGGAGACCCAGTACTTC. Its protein product is CASSQGSGEAETQYF. The chain employs TRBV4-1 and TRBJ2-5; 7 bases agree with TRBD2. The CDR3 runs to 15 residues. Trimming at V came to 1 base and at J to 5 bases, leaving 7 bases not matched to a gene. CDR1 and CDR2 from the germline V gene are MGHRA and YSYEKL.

The V gene is TRBV30, the J gene TRBJ1-1; D call uncertain. V was cut by 8 bases and J by 0 bases, with 4 bases left in between. Germline loops: CDR1 GTSNPN, CDR2 SVGIG (reference sequence). There are 10 residues in the CDR3. Written as DNA, the CDR3 is TGTGCCGCCCTGAACACTGAAGCTTTCTTT. Translating it yields CAALNTEAFF.

V is TRBV5-5 and J is TRBJ2-7; 7 positions agree with TRBD1. CDR1 SGHKS and CDR2 YYEKEE come from the germline V gene (reference sequence). The V segment lost 0 bases and the J segment 4 bases; nucleotides outside the gene matches: 4. This CDR3 is built from 14 residues. The CDR3 spells CASSLVAGGYEQYF. CDR3 DNA: TGTGCCAGCAGCTTGGTCGCAGGGGGATACGAGCAGTACTTC.

The J gene is TRBJ2-7, the V gene TRBV4-1; TRBD2 aligns across 8 bases. The junction had 10 bases not matched to a gene; V was cut back by 0 bases and J by 3 bases. The germline V gene has CDR1 MGHRA and CDR2 YSYEKL. This CDR3 has 17 residues. The CDR3 here is CASSQENGVGGVYEQYF. In DNA form, the CDR3 reads TGCGCCAGCAGCCAAGAAAATGGGGTCGGGGGGGTCTACGAGCAGTACTTC.

The chain recombines TRBV6-5 with TRBJ1-6, with a weak D call TRBD1 (6 bases). The CDR3 length is 14 residues. The V gene's germline CDR1 is MNHEY and CDR2 SVGAGI. Trimming stripped 6 bases from V and 4 bases from J, with 10 bases between. This CDR3 is CASRDSTYNSPLHF. CDR3 bases: TGTGCCAGCAGGGACAGCACTTATAATTCACCCCTCCACTTT.

The chain recombines TRBV2 with TRBJ2-1; 7 bases match TRBD2. Germline values: CDR1 SNHLY, CDR2 FYNNEI. V lost 11 bases, J lost 3 bases, and 13 bases stayed unmatched. The CDR3 consists of 15 residues. CDR3 DNA sequence: TGTGCCTCTGACCTAGGCGGGAGTATCTACAATGAGCAGTTCTTC. This gives the protein CASDLGGSIYNEQFF.

This clone was seen only once. The rearrangement uses TRBV6-1 and TRBJ1-5; the D gene is possibly TRBD1 (5 bases). Looked up from germline, CDR1 is MNHNS and CDR2 is SASEGT. The CDR3 runs to 16 residues. Trimming pared 2 bases from V and 0 bases from J, leaving 11 bases between. The CDR3 nucleotides read TGTGCCAGCAGTGAATTTCGGGGGTTTAGCAATCAGCCCCAGCATTTT. Residues: CASSEFRGFSNQPQHF.

V is TRBV7-9 and J is TRBJ1-2, with D perhaps matching TRBD1 (5 bases). Germline lookup yields CDR1 SEHNR and CDR2 FQNEAQ (reference sequence). The ends were cut back, 10 bases at V and 2 bases at J, with 23 bases in the middle. The CDR3 is made up of 16 amino acids. The CDR3 DNA is TGTGCCACCTCCTCCCCCCGAAGGGGCATGAACTATGGCTACACCTTC. Its translation: CATSSPRRGMNYGYTF.